This is a list of T cell receptor beta chains from one sample in a study of spatial heterogeneity in lung cancer. TCRdb reanalysed the 5' RACE reads using MiXCR and keeps one entry per CDR3 protein. Counted here are some 100,000 distinct CDR3 sequences, approximately 8.6% occurring once; the ten biggest clones make up 6.9%. This material consisted of PBMCs, taken at surgery. These receptors came from a male donor with early-stage non-small cell lung cancer. CDR3s include the opening cysteine and the closing phenylalanine or tryptophan. The D gene is left open where the match is weak. Size values are once, few and many counts, or a class for expanded clones, and some rows have none.

>many|TRBV3-1|TRBJ1-4|NA
TGTGCCAGCAGCCAAGAGGGAGGGAGTAAACTGTTTTTT
CASSQEGGSKLFF
>few|TRBV2|TRBJ2-7|NA
TGTGCCGGCCGGCCGAGTCCGGGGAGCGAGCAGTACTTC
CAGRPSPGSEQYF
>NA|TRBV9|TRBJ1-2|NA
TGTGCCAGCAGCGTCACAGCTGGTAACTATGGCTACACCTTC
CASSVTAGNYGYTF
>many|TRBV29-1|TRBJ1-4|NA
TGCAGCGTTGAACGTGGCTTTCGGGTGTTTTTT
CSVERGFRVFF
>many|TRBV12-3/TRBV12-4|TRBJ2-5|NA
TGTGCCAGCAGCTGGGGTATCGGAGGAGAGACCCAGTACTTC
CASSWGIGGETQYF
>few|TRBV7-9|TRBJ2-3|NA
TGTGCCAGCAGCTCGGACCCAAAGCAAGATACGCAGTATTTT
CASSSDPKQDTQYF
>few|TRBV6-5|TRBJ1-2|NA
TGTGCCAGCAGTTCTAAGGACCTTAACTATGGCTACACCTTC
CASSSKDLNYGYTF
>many|TRBV5-1|TRBJ1-6|NA
TGCGCCAGCAGCTCGGGCCTCATCGGGGGTTCACCCCTCCACTTT
CASSSGLIGGSPLHF
>few|TRBV2|TRBJ2-1|NA
TGTGCCAGCAGTCCGAGGGGGAGCTCCTACAATGAGCAGTTCTTC
CASSPRGSSYNEQFF
>many|TRBV20-1|TRBJ2-2|NA
TGCAGTGCTAGAGACCAGAACACCGGGGAGCTGTTTTTT
CSARDQNTGELFF
>few|TRBV4-2|TRBJ2-4|NA
TGTGCCAGCAGCCAAGAGCCAAACATTCAGTACTTC
CASSQEPNIQYF
>NA|TRBV29-1|TRBJ2-3|TRBD2
TGCAGCGTTGTAGGGCTAGCGGCCTCCCCTGATACGCAGTATTTT
CSVVGLAASPDTQYF
>NA|TRBV7-3|TRBJ2-2|TRBD2
TGTGCCAGCAGCTTAAGTGGACTAGCGGGGACAAACACCGGGGAGCTGTTTTTT
CASSLSGLAGTNTGELFF
>many|TRBV28|TRBJ2-7|NA
TGTGCCAGCAGCCTCTTGGAGGTTTACGAGCAGTACTTC
CASSLLEVYEQYF
>many|TRBV28|TRBJ1-4|NA
TGTGCCAGCAGTTTAAGCGGGCCAGGGGAGCTCGAAAAACTGTTTTTT
CASSLSGPGELEKLFF
>many|TRBV6-2/TRBV6-3|TRBJ2-1|TRBD1
TGTGCCAGCAGTTACTCGGAAACAGGGGACAATGAGCAGTTCTTC
CASSYSETGDNEQFF
>NA|TRBV7-2|TRBJ2-1|TRBD2
TGTGCCAGCGCTGCAGGACTAGCGTACAATGAGCAGTTCTTC
CASAAGLAYNEQFF
>NA|TRBV24-1|TRBJ1-1|NA
TGTGCCACCTCCTTGGGGGGGTGGGGCACTGAAGCTTTCTTT
CATSLGGWGTEAFF
>many|TRBV24-1|TRBJ2-5|TRBD1
TGTGCCACCAGTGACCCGGGACAGCCCCCGGAGACCCAGTACTTC
CATSDPGQPPETQYF
>few|TRBV3-1|TRBJ2-7|TRBD2
TGTGCCAGCAGCCCCCCGGGACTAGCGGGAGGTTACGAGCAGTACTTC
CASSPPGLAGGYEQYF
>many|TRBV7-3|TRBJ2-3|TRBD2
TGTGCCAGCAGCCCCGGGACTAGCGGGAGTAGAGATACGCAGTATTTT
CASSPGTSGSRDTQYF
>NA|TRBV10-3|TRBJ1-2|TRBD1
TGTGCCATCAGCCCCGGGACAGAAGGGGGCTACACCTTC
CAISPGTEGGYTF
>many|TRBV7-2|TRBJ2-7|TRBD1
TGTGCCAGCAGCTTAGCAGAGGCAGGGGGCATCTTCGAGCAGTACTTC
CASSLAEAGGIFEQYF
>few|TRBV6-1|TRBJ2-3|NA
TGTGCCAGCAGAAAGACTGCCACACTTACAGATACGCAGTATTTT
CASRKTATLTDTQYF
>many|TRBV3-1|TRBJ2-7|NA
TGTGCCAGCAGCACACTGGGCACTTTGTACGAGCAGTACTTC
CASSTLGTLYEQYF
>NA|TRBV2|TRBJ2-5|NA
TGTGCCAGCAGTGGGACAGAACGAGGGACCCAGTACTTC
CASSGTERGTQYF
>many|TRBV3-1|TRBJ1-2|NA
TGTGCCAGCAGCCAAGGATACGGCAGGCCTTCTAACTATGGCTACACCTTC
CASSQGYGRPSNYGYTF
>few|TRBV20-1|TRBJ2-7|TRBD2
TGCAGTGCTAGACCCCAGTCTAGCGGGAGGCACTACGAGCAGTACTTC
CSARPQSSGRHYEQYF
>many|TRBV28|TRBJ2-7|NA
TGTGCCAGCAGTTTGGGGGGACACCTCTACGAGCAGTACTTC
CASSLGGHLYEQYF
>few|TRBV5-1|TRBJ1-3|NA
TGCGCCAGCAGAGTAGGGAGTGGAAACACCATATATTTT
CASRVGSGNTIYF
>NA|TRBV5-6|TRBJ2-2|NA
TGTGCCAGCAGCTGGCGCTTCGCGAACACCGGGGAGCTGTTTTTT
CASSWRFANTGELFF
>many|TRBV15|TRBJ2-6|NA
TGTGCCACCAGCAGAGAACTTAACTCTGGGGCCAACGTCCTGACTTTC
CATSRELNSGANVLTF
>few|TRBV20-1|TRBJ1-2|NA
TGCAGTGCGGATGGCGGGCGGGCGAACTATGGCTACACCTTC
CSADGGRANYGYTF
>few|TRBV28|TRBJ2-3|NA
TGTGCCAGCAGTTTGACACCCCCGGATACGCAGTATTTT
CASSLTPPDTQYF
>few|TRBV9|TRBJ1-1|NA
TGTGCCAGCAGCGTAGGTTACAGCCAAACTGAAGCTTTCTTT
CASSVGYSQTEAFF
>few|TRBV7-9|TRBJ2-5|TRBD2
TGTGCCAGCAGCCCCCTTGGGGCGGGGGGCGCTCAAGAGACCCAGTACTTC
CASSPLGAGGAQETQYF
>many|TRBV29-1|TRBJ1-3|NA
TGCAGCGTTGAAGATAACAGGGCTGGAAACACCATATATTTT
CSVEDNRAGNTIYF
>few|TRBV29-1|TRBJ2-1|TRBD2
TGCAGCGTAGCCGTTAGCGGGGGGGCAGGGGAGCAGTTCTTC
CSVAVSGGAGEQFF
>few|TRBV11-2|TRBJ2-7|NA
TGTGCCAGCAGCTTCGACACTTACTACGAGCAGTACTTC
CASSFDTYYEQYF
>NA|TRBV28|TRBJ2-7|TRBD2
TGTGCCAGCAGTTTCCCAATAGCGGGCGTCTACGAGCAGTACTTC
CASSFPIAGVYEQYF
>many|TRBV30|TRBJ1-5|TRBD1
TGTGCCTGGAGTGTACTGGGCAGGGGGGATCAGCCCCAGCATTTT
CAWSVLGRGDQPQHF
>NA|TRBV2|TRBJ2-5|TRBD2
TGTGCCAGCAGTGTCGTTCTAGCGGGGGACGAGACCCAGTACTTC
CASSVVLAGDETQYF
>many|TRBV12-3/TRBV12-4|TRBJ2-2|TRBD2
TGTGCCAGCAGCTACGGACTAGCTTCGAACGGGGAGCTGTTTTTT
CASSYGLASNGELFF
>NA|TRBV29-1|TRBJ2-3|TRBD1
TGCAGTTTCACAGGGGGCCCCAGCACAGATACGCAGTATTTT
CSFTGGPSTDTQYF
>NA|TRBV5-1|TRBJ1-4|TRBD1
TGCGCCAGCAGCTTCAACAGGGGCGGTGAAAAACTGTTTTTT
CASSFNRGGEKLFF
>many|TRBV28|TRBJ1-5|NA
TGTGCCAGCAGTTTAGGCAGGGCGTCGGGCAATCAGCCCCAGCATTTT
CASSLGRASGNQPQHF